One sample yielded the 13 T cell receptor beta chains listed below, sequenced in a study of T cells in Graves' hyperthyroidism and ophthalmopathy. Amplification targeted TCR beta CDR3 regions from RNA transcripts. First-round RT-PCR of the TCR CDR3 relied on the HTBI primer set. TCRdb re-analysed the multiplex PCR reads in MiXCR, keeping a single row per CDR3 protein. The table includes under 400,000 distinct CDR3 sequences, 11% to 15% detected once. What was sequenced was blood. The receptors derive from a woman in her sixties with Graves' hyperthyroidism.

This chain links TRBV18 with TRBJ2-2; tentative D call: TRBD2 (5 bases). Per the germline V gene, CDR1 is KGHSH and CDR2 is LQKENI. Between the trimmed V and J ends, which lost 7 bases and 5 bases, there was a span of 17 bases. CDR3 length: 15 amino acids. CDR3: CASLPPGEITGELFF. In DNA, the CDR3 is TGTGCCAGCTTGCCACCCGGGGAAATAACCGGGGAGCTGTTTTTT.

This clonotype was picked up many times. The chain is built from TRBV11-2 and TRBJ2-3; 7 bases agree with TRBD1. Germline values: CDR1 SGHAT, CDR2 FQNNGV. V gave up 3 bases and J gave up 1 base; unmatched junction bases: 4. The CDR3 is 15 amino acids. The CDR3 DNA reads as TGTGCCAGCAGCTTTAGGGGGCGGGGCACAGATACGCAGTATTTT. It codes for CASSFRGRGTDTQYF. The whole variable domain, filled in from reference TRBV11-2 and TRBJ2-3, reads EAGVAQSPRYKIIEKRQSVAFWCNPISGHATLYWYQQILGQGPKLLIQFQNNGVVDDSQLPKDRFSAERLKGVDSTLKIQPAKLEDSAVYLCASSFRGRGTDTQYFGPGTRLTVL.

This clonotype was observed at least ten times. V usage is TRBV11-2 and J usage is TRBJ2-3, with 10 bases lining up with TRBD2. The CDR3 length is 15 residues. Germline loops: CDR1 SGHAT, CDR2 FQNNGV. The V gene end was trimmed by 2 bases and the J gene end by 5 bases; junction bases not matched to a gene: 4. DNA of the CDR3: TGTGCCAGCAGCTTACTAGCGGGAGACAGAGATACGCAGTATTTT. Translated: CASSLLAGDRDTQYF.

This clonotype was seen many times. CDR3: CASSFGLGMEYF. CDR3 DNA: TGTGCCAGCAGTTTTGGACTAGGAATGGAGTACTTC. The gene calls are TRBV12-3 or TRBV12-4 and TRBJ2-5; 7 bases line up with TRBD2. Unmatched junction bases numbered 7, after V lost 3 bases and J lost 12 bases. The CDR3 totals 12 residues.

This clonotype showed up just a few times. CDR3 sequence: CSAEMATSSYEQYF. CDR3 nucleotides: TGCAGTGCTGAGATGGCCACAAGCTCCTACGAGCAGTACTTC. V is TRBV20-1 and J is TRBJ2-7, with no clear D. Between the trimmed V and J ends, which lost 5 bases and 0 bases, there was a span of 14 bases. The CDR3 extends over 14 amino acids. Germline V gene sequence: CDR1 DFQATT, CDR2 SNEGSKA (reference sequence).

This chain joins TRBV3-1 and TRBJ2-2, with 16 bases identical to TRBD2. V was pared by 4 bases and J by 7 bases, with 9 bases of the junction left unmatched. CDR1 and CDR2 (germline): LGHDT, YNNKEL (reference sequence). This CDR3 has 18 residues. The CDR3 is CASSPGTSGRAVVGELFF. For the CDR3, the DNA is TGTGCCAGCAGCCCCGGGACTAGCGGGAGGGCGGTCGTCGGGGAGCTGTTTTTT.

This clonotype was observed many times. V usage is TRBV2 and J usage is TRBJ2-1; TRBD2 matches at 10 bases. Germline V lookup: CDR1 SNHLY, CDR2 FYNNEI. Unmatched junction bases numbered 5, after V lost 6 bases and J lost 9 bases. There are 13 residues in the CDR3. This CDR3 reads CASRNQREGEQFF. CDR3 in DNA: TGTGCCAGCAGGAACCAGCGGGAGGGTGAGCAGTTCTTC. Filled out from reference TRBV2 and TRBJ2-1, the complete variable domain reads EPEVTQTPSHQVTQMGQEVILRCVPISNHLYFYWYRQILGQKVEFLVSFYNNEISEKSEIFDDQFSVERPDGSNFTLKIRSTKLEDSAMYFCASRNQREGEQFFGPGTRLTVL.

The chain carries TRBV15 and TRBJ1-1; no firm D call. In germline, CDR1 is LNHNV, CDR2 YYDKDF (reference sequence). The CDR3 covers 15 residues. Trimming took off 1 base at V and 0 bases at J, with 9 bases between the two ends. CDR3 in DNA: TGTGCCACCAGCAGAGGCCAAAATTTGAACACTGAAGCTTTCTTT. Translating gives CATSRGQNLNTEAFF.

As to this clonotype: This clone may be a read error of a much larger clone one base away. The rearrangement joins TRBV6-1 to TRBJ1-2, with a weak D call TRBD1 (5 bases). CDR3 length: 12 amino acids. The V gene's germline CDR1 is MNHNS and CDR2 SASEGT. V lost 6 bases, J lost 4 bases, and 9 bases lay in between. As DNA, the CDR3 is TGTGCCAGCAGAGGGGCAGGCTATGGCTACACCTTC. Its translation: CASRGAGYGYTF.

This clonotype was found many times. This chain uses TRBV20-1 with TRBJ2-5, with D perhaps matching TRBD1 or TRBD2 (5 bases each). V shed 6 bases and J shed 5 bases, with 16 bases lying between them. CDR1 is DFQATT and CDR2 is SNEGSKA in the germline V gene (reference sequence). The CDR3 runs 13 residues. The CDR3 region has the DNA TGCAGTGCCCCCCGCAGGGACGTTGAGACCCAGTACTTC. Residues: CSAPRRDVETQYF.

This clonotype was observed once. The chain uses TRBV5-1 and TRBJ1-2; 11 bases map to TRBD1. This CDR3 is built from 14 residues. V dropped 5 bases and J dropped 9; count of bases not matched to a gene: 9. Looked up from germline, CDR1 is SGHRS and CDR2 is YFSETQ. The CDR3 DNA sequence: TGCGCCAGCAGACTCGGACAGGGGGCTGATCGCTACACCTTC. This codes for CASRLGQGADRYTF.

The chain is built from TRBV13 and TRBJ1-2; 9 positions agree with TRBD1. The V and J ends lost 6 bases and 0 bases, in that order; junction bases with no gene match: 8. Germline assignment: CDR1 PRHDT and CDR2 FYEKMQ (reference sequence). This CDR3 contains 16 residues. The CDR3 bases are TGTGCCAGCAGTCCACAGGGGGCTACAGCTAACTATGGCTACACCTTC. It is translated as CASSPQGATANYGYTF.

This clonotype has ten or more counts. J is TRBJ1-1 and V is TRBV19, with D unclear. The CDR3 is 13 amino acids. The V and J ends lost 5 bases and 1 base respectively, with 8 bases between them. Germline V gene sequence: CDR1 LNHDA, CDR2 SQIVND (reference sequence). The CDR3 sequence: CASSGLKNTEAFF. CDR3 DNA sequence: TGTGCCAGTAGTGGACTGAAGAACACTGAAGCTTTCTTT.